The T cell receptor (beta chain) described here comes from a study of regulatory T cells in long-lasting Graves disease. The table lists this clonotype with many counts. To make TCR beta libraries, researchers used iRepertoire HTBI primers and Arm-PCR of CDR3 regions. TCRdb independently ran MiXCR on the multiplex PCR reads; one entry per CDR3 protein. The sample holds more than 400,000 distinct CDR3 sequences; about a sixth are singletons and the top ten take 9.5% to 12%. Germline-derived CDR1 and CDR2 are MNHEY and SMNVEV (reference sequence). The CDR3 has 16 amino acids. After removal of 10 bases from V and 9 bases from J, the junction contained 13 bases not matched to a gene. Described time point: newly diagnosed GD, antithyroid drugs for less than 3 months. With RNA extracted from PBMCs as input, the TCR library was made. Separately, the same data were catalogued under a study of T cells in Graves' hyperthyroidism and ophthalmopathy. That publication notes: Hyperthyroidism was newly diagnosed in patients aged 18 to 65 (duration under 2 months).

The TCR sequence derives from a woman in her 30s with Graves disease. Sequenced here: peripheral blood mononuclear cells (PBMCs), sampled at new diagnosis, from a patient treated with antithyroid drugs. This rearrangement joins TRBV27 to TRBJ2-1, with 15 bases aligning to TRBD2. The DNA of the CDR3 is TGTGCCACCTTTCTCGGACTAGCGGGAGGGGGCATTGAGCAGTTCTTC. Translated: CATFLGLAGGGIEQFF.